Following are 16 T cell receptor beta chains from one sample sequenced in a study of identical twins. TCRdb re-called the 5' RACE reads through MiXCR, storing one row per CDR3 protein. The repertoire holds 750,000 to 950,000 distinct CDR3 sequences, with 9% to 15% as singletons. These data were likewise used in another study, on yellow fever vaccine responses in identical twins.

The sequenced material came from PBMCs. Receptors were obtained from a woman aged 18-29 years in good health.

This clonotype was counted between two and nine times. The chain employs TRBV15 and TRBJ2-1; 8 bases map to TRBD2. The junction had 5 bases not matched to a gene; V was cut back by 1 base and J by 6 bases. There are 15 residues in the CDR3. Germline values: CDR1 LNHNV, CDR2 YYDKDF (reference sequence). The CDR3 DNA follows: TGTGCCACCAGCAGAGGTGCGGGAGGTCTCAATGAGCAGTTCTTC. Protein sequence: CATSRGAGGLNEQFF.

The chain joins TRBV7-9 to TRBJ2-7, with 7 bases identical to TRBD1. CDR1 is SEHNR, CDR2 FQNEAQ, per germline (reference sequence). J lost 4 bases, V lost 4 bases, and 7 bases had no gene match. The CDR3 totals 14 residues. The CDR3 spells CASSYGQELYEQYF. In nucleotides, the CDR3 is TGTGCCAGCAGCTACGGACAGGAATTATACGAGCAGTACTTC.

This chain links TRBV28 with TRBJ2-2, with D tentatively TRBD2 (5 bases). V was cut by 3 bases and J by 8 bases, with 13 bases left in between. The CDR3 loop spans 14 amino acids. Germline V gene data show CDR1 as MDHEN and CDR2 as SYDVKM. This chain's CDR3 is CASSLGAPRGELFF. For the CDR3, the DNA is TGTGCCAGCAGTTTGGGAGCACCGAGGGGGGAGCTGTTTTTT.

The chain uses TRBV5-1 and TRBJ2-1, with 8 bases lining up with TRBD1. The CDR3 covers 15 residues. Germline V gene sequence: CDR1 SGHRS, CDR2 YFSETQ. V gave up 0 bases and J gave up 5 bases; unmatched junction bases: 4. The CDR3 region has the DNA TGCGCCAGCAGCTTGGGGCAGGGGGCGCACAATGAGCAGTTCTTC. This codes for CASSLGQGAHNEQFF.

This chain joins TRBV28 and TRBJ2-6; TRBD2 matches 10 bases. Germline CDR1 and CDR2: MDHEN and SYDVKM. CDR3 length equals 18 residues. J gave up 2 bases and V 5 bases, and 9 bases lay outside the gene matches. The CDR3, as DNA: TGTGCCAGCAGTCTCTCTAGCGGGAGAGGCCCTGGGGCCAACGTCCTGACTTTC. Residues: CASSLSSGRGPGANVLTF.

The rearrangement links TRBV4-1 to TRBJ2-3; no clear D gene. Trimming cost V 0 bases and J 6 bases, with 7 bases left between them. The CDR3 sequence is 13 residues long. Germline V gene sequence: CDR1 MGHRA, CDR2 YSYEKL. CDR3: CASSQDPWDTQYF. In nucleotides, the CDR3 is TGCGCCAGCAGCCAAGACCCTTGGGATACGCAGTATTTT.

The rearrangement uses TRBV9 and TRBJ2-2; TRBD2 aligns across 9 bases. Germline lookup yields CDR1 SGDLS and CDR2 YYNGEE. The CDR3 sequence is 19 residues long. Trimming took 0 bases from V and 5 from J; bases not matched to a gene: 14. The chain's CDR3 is CASSVVGFRGGAGTGELFF. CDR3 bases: TGTGCCAGCAGCGTAGTTGGCTTTCGCGGGGGGGCAGGAACCGGGGAGCTGTTTTTT. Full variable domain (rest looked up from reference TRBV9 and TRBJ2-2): DSGVTQTPKHLITATGQRVTLRCSPRSGDLSVYWYQQSLDQGLQFLIQYYNGEERAKGNILERFSAQQFPDLHSELNLSSLELGDSALYFCASSVVGFRGGAGTGELFFGEGSRLTVL.

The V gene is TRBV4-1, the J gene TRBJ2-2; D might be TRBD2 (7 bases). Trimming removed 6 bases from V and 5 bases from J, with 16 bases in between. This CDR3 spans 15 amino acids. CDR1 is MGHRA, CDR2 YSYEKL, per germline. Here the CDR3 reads CASRRSGGQTGELFF. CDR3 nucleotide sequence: TGCGCCAGCAGACGTTCGGGGGGCCAAACCGGGGAGCTGTTTTTT.

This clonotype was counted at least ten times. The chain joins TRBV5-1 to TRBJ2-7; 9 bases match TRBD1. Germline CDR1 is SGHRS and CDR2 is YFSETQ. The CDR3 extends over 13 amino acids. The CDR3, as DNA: TGTGCCAGCAGCTTTGGGACAGGGTACGAGCAGTACGTC. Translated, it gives CASSFGTGYEQYV.

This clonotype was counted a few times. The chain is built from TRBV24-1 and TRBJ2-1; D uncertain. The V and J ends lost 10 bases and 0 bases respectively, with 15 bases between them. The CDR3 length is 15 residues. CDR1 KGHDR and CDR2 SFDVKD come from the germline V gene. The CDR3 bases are TGTGCCACGTCCAACCTAACGGGCTCCTACAATGAGCAGTTCTTC. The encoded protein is CATSNLTGSYNEQFF.

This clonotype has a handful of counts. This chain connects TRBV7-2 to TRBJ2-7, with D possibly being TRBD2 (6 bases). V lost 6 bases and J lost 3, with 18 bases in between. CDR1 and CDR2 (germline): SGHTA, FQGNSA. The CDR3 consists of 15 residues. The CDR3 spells CASRNTDYMDYEQYF. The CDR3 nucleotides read TGTGCCAGCAGAAATACGGACTACATGGACTACGAGCAGTACTTC.

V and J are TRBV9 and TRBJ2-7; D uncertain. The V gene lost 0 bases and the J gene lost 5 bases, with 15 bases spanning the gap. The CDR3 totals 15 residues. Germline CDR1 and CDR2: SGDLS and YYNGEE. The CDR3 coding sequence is TGTGCCAGCAGCGTAGAAGGTAGGAGAGAGAACGAGCAGTACTTC. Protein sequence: CASSVEGRRENEQYF. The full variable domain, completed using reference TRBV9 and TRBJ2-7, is DSGVTQTPKHLITATGQRVTLRCSPRSGDLSVYWYQQSLDQGLQFLIQYYNGEERAKGNILERFSAQQFPDLHSELNLSSLELGDSALYFCASSVEGRRENEQYFGPGTRLTVT.

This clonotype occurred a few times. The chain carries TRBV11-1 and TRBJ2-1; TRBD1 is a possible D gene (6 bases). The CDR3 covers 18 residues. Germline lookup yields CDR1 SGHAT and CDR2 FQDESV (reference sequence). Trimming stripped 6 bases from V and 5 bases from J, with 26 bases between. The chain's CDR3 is CASSSKAVGTYGNNEQFF. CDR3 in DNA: TGTGCCAGCAGTTCTAAGGCAGTGGGGACATATGGGAACAATGAGCAGTTCTTC.

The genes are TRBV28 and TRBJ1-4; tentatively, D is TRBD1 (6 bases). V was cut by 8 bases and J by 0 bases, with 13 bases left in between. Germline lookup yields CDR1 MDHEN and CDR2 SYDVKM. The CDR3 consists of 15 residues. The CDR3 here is CASGQTVATNEKLFF. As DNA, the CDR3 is TGTGCCAGCGGACAGACCGTTGCAACTAATGAAAAACTGTTTTTT.

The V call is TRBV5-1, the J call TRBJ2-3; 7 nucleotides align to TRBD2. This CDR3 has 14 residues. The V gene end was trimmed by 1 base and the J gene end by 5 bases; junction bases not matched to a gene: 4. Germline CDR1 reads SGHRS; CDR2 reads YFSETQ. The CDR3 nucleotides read TGCGCCAGCAGCTTGAGCGGGGCAAGAGATACGCAGTATTTT. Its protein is CASSLSGARDTQYF.

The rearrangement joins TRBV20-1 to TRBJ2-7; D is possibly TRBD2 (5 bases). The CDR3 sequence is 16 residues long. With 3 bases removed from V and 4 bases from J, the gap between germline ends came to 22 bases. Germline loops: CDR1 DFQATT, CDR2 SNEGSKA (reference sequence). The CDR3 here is CSARPGKLNRLYEQYF. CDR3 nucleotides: TGCAGTGCTAGGCCCGGGAAACTGAACCGATTATACGAGCAGTACTTC.